This record covers a single T cell receptor (beta chain). No cognate antigen has been identified for it. Base quality data are lacking; no much larger clone is found one base away. The sample belongs to a study of blood T cell repertoires in COVID-19 (dated by TCRdb to 2020 to 2021). Study-level background: Samples covering the acute and convalescent phases of COVID-19 were provided by collaborators in the United States, Italy and Spain. The material from the prospective study consisted of cDNA or gDNA derived from T cells, B-cell-depleted T cells, or PBMCs. Subjects who had been exposed to COVID-19, were actively infected with it, or had recovered from it provided the deeply sampled blood TCRbeta repertoires that made up the dataset. The repertoires were released in a freely available public database meant as a resource for research on the immune response to SARS-CoV-2. Samples were obtained from the ongoing ImmuneRACE study (first 160 participants) and from 1,200 or so subjects provided by 6 global collaborators. The sample metadata nearly always contained a de-identified subject ID, COVID-19 status, age in years and sex. Where available, HLA class I and class II types were obtained from metadata supplied by the sample provider rather than from assay-based typing.

Each collaborating institution followed its own protocols to collect whole blood in K2EDTA tubes. For TCRbeta analysis, collaborators shipped samples in one of three forms: frozen whole blood, isolated PBMCs, or DNA extracted from either of those sample types. The immunoSEQ Assay, a bias-controlled multiplex PCR, was used to amplify TCRbeta CDR3 regions from genomic DNA. On the authors' methods: The number of nucleated cells in each sample was estimated from the amplification of reference gene primers within the assay. To quantify the absolute abundance of each unique TCRbeta CDR3 rearrangement, sequence reads were collapsed and filtered. For each sample, productive Simpson clonality was calculated by taking the square root of Simpson's diversity index across productive rearrangements. Drawn from immuneACCESS, this table holds only the in-frame rearrangements with V and J called that TCRdb kept. Clones are partly lost; checked studies trace under half to an unresolved V gene and leave the rest unexplained. V and J calls and clone size come straight from that table; D and trimming were deduced from the DNA. Recorded for this sample are over 200,000 clones; more than 85% of them occurred a single time. Around 0.7% of the sample belongs to the ten largest clones.

The germline V gene gives CDR1 as MDHEN and CDR2 as SYDVKM. Ends trimmed: V by 3 bases, J by 3 bases; bases unmatched to a gene: 5. The CDR3 spans 14 residues, from the cysteine through the phenylalanine. The CDR3 DNA has 42 bases and is translated from base 1. Overall study outcomes, separate from this receptor: How much clinical and demographic metadata was included differed by source and by participant, and the metadata was provided uncurated.

Here the chain combines TRBV28 and TRBJ2-7, and 7 bases in between align with TRBD1. Sequencing input: peripheral blood. This TCR came from a man between 40 and 49 years old with acute or convalescent COVID-19. The CDR3 reads as follows: CASSFTGAGYEQYF. The nucleotides read TGTGCCAGCAGTTTCACAGGGGCTGGCTACGAGCAGTACTTC.